This TCR beta chain was obtained from a study of siplizumab effects on memory and regulatory T cells. Worth noting for this clone: The antigen remains unidentified.

Assays were performed on roughly 96,000 TCR templates per sample. Generated by immunoSEQ multiplex PCR, the TCRdb table keeps only in-frame clones and is missing some. In the table there are some 100,000 clones, about 94% of which are singletons. Points from the study as a whole: The alloreactive clones that mapped to unstimulated subsets made up only a minor fraction. Alloreactive sequences tracing back to unstimulated CD4+ memory cells fell significantly with siplizumab.

The germline V gene encodes CDR1 LNHDA and CDR2 SQIVND (reference sequence). This CDR3 comprises 14 residues. Trimming left V 3 bases short and J 4 bases short, with 12 bases between. The chain has TRBV19 and TRBJ1-2; the D is unclear. The sequenced material came from non-Treg CD4+ T cells sorted from blood. The TCR comes from a human donor in good health. For the CDR3, the DNA is TGTGCCAGTAGTATGGGTTACAACTCCTATGGCTACACCTTC. Residues: CASSMGYNSYGYTF.